A single sample is the source of the 9 T cell receptor beta chains below, sequenced in a study of T cell clonality in common variable immunodeficiency. The method was immunoSEQ multiplex PCR; TCRdb's version includes in-frame clones alone and lacks a portion of them. Listed here are tens of thousands of clones without any singletons, the top ten holding roughly 1.9%. What was sequenced was peripheral blood mononuclear cells. The origin of the receptors is a person between 18 and 70 years old in good health.

At least ten counts were recorded for this clone. The read halts 3 residues ahead of the CDR3 end, with the missing end drawn from the germline J gene. The chain links TRBV7-3 to TRBJ2-2, with 8 bases aligning to TRBD1. CDR3 length: 14 residues. CDR1 SGHTA and CDR2 FQGTGA come from the germline V gene. V dropped 3 bases and J dropped 6; count of bases not matched to a gene: 3. The sequenced part of the CDR3 DNA is TGTGCCAGCAGCTTTGGACAGGGCCCCGGGGAG. Its translation is CASSFGQGPGE. The CDR3 in full is CASSFGQGPGELFF. The full variable domain, rest sourced from reference TRBV7-3 and TRBJ2-2, is GAGVSQTPSNKVTEKGKYVELRCDPISGHTALYWYRQSLGQGPEFLIYFQGTGAADDSGLPNDRFFAVRPEGSVSTLKIQRTERGDSAVYLCASSFGQGPGELFFGEGSRLTVL.

In its sample, this clone was seen many times. The sequence runs out 3 residues before the end of the CDR3; the remainder is reconstructed from the germline J gene. The chain uses TRBV6-1 and TRBJ2-3, with 8 bases aligning to TRBD1. Trimming at V came to 2 bases and at J to 5 bases, leaving 6 bases not matched to a gene. Germline V gene data show CDR1 as MNHNS and CDR2 as SASEGT. The CDR3 loop spans 15 amino acids. CDR3 DNA, as far as it was read: TGTGCCAGCAGTGAATGGGACAGGCAGGAAGATACG. Protein: CASSEWDRQEDT. The full CDR3 protein is CASSEWDRQEDTQYF.

Many counts were recorded for this clone. The read ends 3 residues before the CDR3 terminus; that terminus is restored from the germline J gene. The rearrangement joins TRBV10-3 to TRBJ2-2, with D perhaps matching TRBD1 (5 bases). Trimming left V 2 bases short and J 1 base short, with 11 bases between. Germline V gene data show CDR1 as ENHRY and CDR2 as SYGVKD. CDR3 length: 16 residues. The CDR3 spells CAISEVKGQNTGELFF. The covered CDR3 bases are TGTGCCATCAGTGAGGTAAAGGGGCAGAACACCGGGGAG.

In its sample, this clone was seen many times. The read finishes 3 residues shy of the CDR3 end, and the germline J gene is used to complete it. The chain is built from TRBV9 and TRBJ2-7, with a weak D call TRBD2 (7 bases). Per germline, CDR1 SGDLS and CDR2 YYNGEE. This CDR3 contains 17 residues. V lost 2 bases and J lost 0, with 18 bases in between. The part of the CDR3 DNA that was read is TGTGCCAGCAGCGTGGGGGCTAGCGGCGATTACTCCTACGAG. Amino acid sequence: CASSVGASGDYSYE. The entire CDR3 sequence reads CASSVGASGDYSYEQYF.

This clone showed up many times. With the read ending 3 residues before the CDR3 end, the germline J gene is used to fill in that end. The chain joins TRBV4-2 to TRBJ2-5; 8 bases are shared with TRBD2. Per germline, CDR1 LGHNA and CDR2 YNFKEQ. The V and J ends lost 1 base and 3 bases, in that order; junction bases with no gene match: 1. This CDR3 comprises 14 residues. The CDR3 reads CASSQAGGEETQYF. The CDR3 DNA, read in part, is TGTGCCAGCAGCCAAGCGGGGGGGGAAGAGACC.

This clone was seen a handful of times. This sequence may be a read error, since a much larger clone differs from it by one base. Read coverage stops 3 residues before the CDR3 terminus; the germline J gene supplies the remainder. The chain joins TRBV5-1 to TRBJ2-3; no definite D call. CDR3 length equals 15 residues. In germline, CDR1 is SGHRS, CDR2 YFSETQ. The CDR3 is CASGLEDSSTDTQYF. CDR3 DNA (partial): TGCGCCAGCGGCTTGGAAGACTCCAGCACAGATACG.

This clone was counted ten times or more. The read falls 3 residues short of the CDR3 end, and the missing part is taken from the germline J gene. The chain links TRBV5-1 to TRBJ1-1; no definite D call. CDR1 SGHRS and CDR2 YFSETQ come from the germline V gene. The CDR3 totals 13 residues. V lost 0 bases and J 3 bases, leaving 6 bases between the germline ends. The CDR3 here is CASSLVQDTEAFF. Partial CDR3 DNA: TGCGCCAGCAGCTTGGTTCAGGACACTGAA. Supplemented by reference TRBV5-1 and TRBJ1-1, the full variable domain reads KAGVTQTPRYLIKTRGQQVTLSCSPISGHRSVSWYQQTPGQGLQFLFEYFSETQRNKGNFPGRFSGRQFSNSRSEMNVSTLELGDSALYLCASSLVQDTEAFFGQGTRLTVV.

This clone has a handful of counts. The CDR3 is cut off 3 residues early in the read; its end comes from the germline J gene. The chain has TRBV18 and TRBJ2-2, with D possibly matching TRBD2 (5 bases). The CDR3 runs to 11 residues. From germline, CDR1 is KGHSH and CDR2 LQKENI. CDR3 amino acids: CASASGEKLFF. Incomplete CDR3 DNA: TGTGCCAGCGCCAGCGGAGAAAAG.

This clone was recorded at least ten times. CDR3 protein: CASSLQGIQRGYTF. The CDR3 DNA, read in part, is TGTGCCAGCAGTTTACAGGGGATTCAAAGGGGC. The rearrangement joins TRBV12-3 or TRBV12-4 to TRBJ1-2; perhaps TRBD1 as D (6 bases). With the read ending 3 residues before the CDR3 end, the germline J gene is used to fill in that end. This CDR3 region has 14 residues.